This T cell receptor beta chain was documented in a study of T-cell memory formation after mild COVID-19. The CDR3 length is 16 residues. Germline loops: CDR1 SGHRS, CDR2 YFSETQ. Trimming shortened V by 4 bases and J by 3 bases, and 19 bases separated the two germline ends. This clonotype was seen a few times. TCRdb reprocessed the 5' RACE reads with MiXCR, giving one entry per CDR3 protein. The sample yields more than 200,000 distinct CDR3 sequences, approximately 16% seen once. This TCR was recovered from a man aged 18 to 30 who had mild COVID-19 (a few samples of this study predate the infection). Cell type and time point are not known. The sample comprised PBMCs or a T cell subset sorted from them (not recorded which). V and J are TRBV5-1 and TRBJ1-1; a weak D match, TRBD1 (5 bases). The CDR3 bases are TGCGCCAGCAGCGTCGGGGGAGGGGAATTCGACACTGAAGCTTTCTTT. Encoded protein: CASSVGGGEFDTEAFF.